What follows are 8 T cell receptor beta chains derived from one specimen sequenced in a study of blood T cell repertoires in COVID-19. Measured with immunoSEQ multiplex PCR; TCRdb has only the in-frame clones, and not every one. The sample lists hundreds of thousands of clones, about nine tenths occurring once. The specimen was peripheral blood. These receptors were obtained from a woman in her forties or fifties with COVID-19, enrolled during active disease.

CDR3 bases: TGCGCCAGCAGTGAGTCTCGAGCAGGGGATGACACTGAAGCTTTCTTT. Its protein product is CASSESRAGDDTEAFF. The J gene is TRBJ1-1, the V gene TRBV10-1; weak D call: TRBD1 (6 bases). The V and J ends lost 0 bases and 3 bases respectively, with 14 bases between them. In germline, CDR1 is WNHNN, CDR2 SYGVQD (reference sequence). This CDR3 is built from 16 residues.

In the case of this clone: Different DNA sequences within this sample yield the same CDR3. The chain is built from TRBV12-3 or TRBV12-4 and TRBJ2-7; tentatively, D is TRBD2 (6 bases). There are 12 residues in the CDR3. The V gene lost 6 bases and the J gene lost 2 bases, with 8 bases spanning the gap. CDR3 sequence reads: CASSGGPYEQYF. DNA for the CDR3: TGTGCCAGCAGCGGGGGACCCTACGAGCAGTACTTC.

The chain has TRBV12-3 or TRBV12-4 and TRBJ1-2; 10 bases align to TRBD1. CDR3 length: 13 amino acids. The ends lost 6 bases at V and 6 bases at J; junction bases unmatched: 4. CDR3 in amino acids: CASSTGTGDGYTF. The CDR3 nucleotides are TGTGCCAGCAGCACCGGGACAGGGGATGGCTACACCTTC.

The gene calls are TRBV14 and TRBJ1-2, with D possibly being TRBD1 (5 bases). Trimming removed 0 bases from V and 13 bases from J, with 12 bases in between. Germline CDR1 and CDR2: SGHDN and FVKESK. This CDR3 region has 12 residues. CDR3: CASSQEGTFLTF. The CDR3, as DNA: TGTGCCAGCAGCCAAGAGGGGACTTTCCTCACCTTC. Supplemented by reference TRBV14 and TRBJ1-2, the full variable domain reads EAGVTQFPSHSVIEKGQTVTLRCDPISGHDNLYWYRRVMGKEIKFLLHFVKESKQDESGMPNNRFLAERTGGTYSTLKVQPAELEDSGVYFCASSQEGTFLTFGSGTRLTVV.

This chain connects TRBV3-1 (or the pseudogene TRBV3-2) to TRBJ2-7; a weak D match, TRBD2 (6 bases). Germline CDR1 is LGHDT and CDR2 is YNNKEL (reference sequence). Trimming pared 0 bases from V and 6 bases from J, leaving 21 bases between. CDR3 size: 17 residues. Here the CDR3 DNA reads TGTGCCAGCAGCCAAGATTGGGGAACAGCGGGCCTGACCGAGCAGTACTTC. It codes for CASSQDWGTAGLTEQYF.

The V call is TRBV2, the J call TRBJ1-2; no clear D. V was trimmed by 8 bases and J by 0 bases, leaving 16 bases between them. Germline V gives CDR1 SNHLY, CDR2 FYNNEI. CDR3 length equals 15 residues. The CDR3 DNA follows: TGTGCCAGCGGGCCGGGAAGAGGAGCTAACTATGGCTACACCTTC. This sequence encodes CASGPGRGANYGYTF.

V is TRBV3-1 (or the pseudogene TRBV3-2) and J is TRBJ1-6; D is possibly TRBD1 (6 bases). CDR3 length: 16 amino acids. Per germline, CDR1 LGHDT and CDR2 YNNKEL (reference sequence). V dropped 1 base and J dropped 10 bases, with 17 bases sitting between them. CDR3 in DNA: TGTGCCAGCAGCCAAGGGCGGACAGTCGGTTACTCACCCCTCCACTTT. Translating it yields CASSQGRTVGYSPLHF.

The CDR3 DNA is TGTGCTAGTGGTTTGGTTGTGGACAGGGACTCCTCTGGAAACACCATATATTTT. This sequence encodes CASGLVVDRDSSGNTIYF. V usage is TRBV12-5 and J usage is TRBJ1-3; 8 bases are a match to TRBD1. Germline lookup yields CDR1 LGHNT and CDR2 FRNRAP. V lost 0 bases and J lost 0; bases outside the gene matches: 7. This CDR3 region has 18 residues.